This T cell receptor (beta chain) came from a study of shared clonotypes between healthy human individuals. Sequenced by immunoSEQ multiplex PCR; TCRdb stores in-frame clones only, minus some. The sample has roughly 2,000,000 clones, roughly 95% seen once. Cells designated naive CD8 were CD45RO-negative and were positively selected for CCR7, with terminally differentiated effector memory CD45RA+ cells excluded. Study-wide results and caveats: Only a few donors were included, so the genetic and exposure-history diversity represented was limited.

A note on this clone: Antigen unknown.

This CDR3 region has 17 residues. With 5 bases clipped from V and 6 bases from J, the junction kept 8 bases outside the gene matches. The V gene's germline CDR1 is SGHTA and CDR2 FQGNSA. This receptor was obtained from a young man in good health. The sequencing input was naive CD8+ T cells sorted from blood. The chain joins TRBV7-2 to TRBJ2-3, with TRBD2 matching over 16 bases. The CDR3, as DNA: TGTGCCAGCAGCCCGGGACTAGCGGGAGGGCTGGCGGATACGCAGTATTTT. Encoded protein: CASSPGLAGGLADTQYF.